One sample yielded the 30 T cell receptor beta chains listed below, sequenced in a study of blood T cell repertoires in COVID-19. Clones were sequenced by immunoSEQ multiplex PCR, and TCRdb holds only the in-frame ones, with some missing. In the table there are about 170,000 clones, around nine tenths of which are singletons. Sequencing input: peripheral blood. Receptors were obtained from a man aged 18-30 years with active or convalescent COVID-19.

This chain uses TRBV2 with TRBJ1-5, with 9 bases matching TRBD1. CDR1 and CDR2 from the germline V gene are SNHLY and FYNNEI. This CDR3 is built from 14 residues. J lost 7 bases, V lost 6 bases, and 7 bases had no gene match. In DNA, the CDR3 is TGTGCCAGCAGGAGGGGACAGGGCGAACAGCCCCAGCATTTT. Translation: CASRRGQGEQPQHF.

The rearrangement joins TRBV24-1 to TRBJ2-1; 9 nucleotides align to TRBD2. The CDR3 runs 15 residues. Germline CDR1 reads KGHDR; CDR2 reads SFDVKD. With 5 bases clipped from V and 9 bases from J, the junction kept 10 bases outside the gene matches. The CDR3 region is CATSGGSGRGGEQFF. The CDR3 nucleotides read TGTGCCACCAGTGGTGGTAGCGGGAGAGGCGGTGAGCAGTTCTTC.

There are a few counts of this clone. This rearrangement joins TRBV12-3 or TRBV12-4 to TRBJ1-5; 9 positions agree with TRBD1. The ends lost 6 bases at V and 8 bases at J; junction bases unmatched: 5. The CDR3 sequence is 13 residues long. The CDR3 spells CASRDRGGKPQHF. The CDR3 bases are TGTGCCAGCAGGGACAGGGGCGGGAAGCCCCAGCATTTT.

This chain uses TRBV5-6 with TRBJ2-3; D is perhaps TRBD2 (5 bases). Germline V gene lookup returns CDR1 SGHDT and CDR2 YYEEEE. V was clipped by 2 bases and J by 0 bases, with 7 bases between them. The CDR3 is made up of 14 amino acids. CDR3 DNA sequence: TGTGCCAGCAGCTTCGGGGATAGCACAGATACGCAGTATTTT. This encodes CASSFGDSTDTQYF.

V gene TRBV6-5 combines with J gene TRBJ1-2; 11 positions match TRBD1. The trim removed 7 bases at V and 4 bases at J, leaving 8 bases unmatched. The CDR3 consists of 15 residues. Germline V gives CDR1 MNHEY, CDR2 SVGAGI. The CDR3 bases are TGTGCCAGCAACAAACTCGGACAGGGGGCCTATGGCTACACCTTC. Translation: CASNKLGQGAYGYTF.

The chain links TRBV4-3 to TRBJ1-5; 9 nucleotides align to TRBD1. The germline V gene encodes CDR1 LGHNA and CDR2 YSLEER. Trimming cost V 3 bases and J 1 base; bases outside gene matches: 1. The CDR3 loop spans 15 amino acids. The CDR3: CASSQGQGSNQPQHF. The CDR3 nucleotides are TGCGCCAGCAGCCAGGGACAGGGAAGCAATCAGCCCCAGCATTTT.

The rearrangement links TRBV10-3 to TRBJ1-3, with TRBD1 matching 10 bases. The CDR3 runs 14 residues. The germline V gene encodes CDR1 ENHRY and CDR2 SYGVKD. Losses at the gene ends were 6 bases for V and 6 bases for J; bases not matched to a gene: 5. The DNA for the CDR3 is TGTGCCATCAGGCGACAGGGGGCTGCAAACACCATATATTTT. Its protein product is CAIRRQGAANTIYF.

This chain uses TRBV7-9 with TRBJ2-7; TRBD1 matches 8 bases. From germline, CDR1 is SEHNR and CDR2 FQNEAQ (reference sequence). Trimming removed 7 bases from V and 0 bases from J; junction bases left unmatched: 8. The length of the CDR3 is 15 residues. The CDR3 sequence is CASIGGTGVSYEQYF. In nucleotides, the CDR3 is TGTGCCAGCATCGGAGGGACAGGAGTCTCCTACGAGCAGTACTTC.

This chain uses TRBV19 with TRBJ1-4; maybe TRBD1 (5 bases). Germline CDR1 reads LNHDA; CDR2 reads SQIVND (reference sequence). The CDR3 runs 17 residues. Trimming took 10 bases from V and 5 from J, leaving 26 bases between them. This CDR3 is CATGKGSGHKGNEKLFF. DNA for the CDR3: TGTGCCACCGGTAAGGGGTCCGGGCACAAAGGGAATGAAAAACTGTTTTTT.

The V and J genes are TRBV24-1 and TRBJ1-4; perhaps TRBD1 as D (5 bases). Germline V gene lookup returns CDR1 KGHDR and CDR2 SFDVKD. This CDR3 has 16 residues. The V end lost 3 bases, the J end lost 5 bases, and 15 bases lay between the germline ends. The CDR3 loop is CATSDNKAGHNEKLFF. Written as DNA, the CDR3 is TGTGCCACCAGTGATAATAAGGCCGGACACAATGAAAAACTGTTTTTT.

This clone showed up just once. This chain connects TRBV25-1 to TRBJ1-4; 10 bases are a match to TRBD1. CDR3 length equals 15 residues. Trimming cost V 4 bases and J 8 bases; bases outside gene matches: 7. Germline-derived CDR1 and CDR2 are MGHDK and SYGVNS. CDR3: CASSVGQGGVEKLFF. The CDR3 region has the DNA TGTGCCAGCAGTGTAGGACAGGGGGGTGTCGAAAAACTGTTTTTT.

The V gene is TRBV6-5, the J gene TRBJ1-2; D ambiguous. This CDR3 contains 14 residues. Trimming pared 2 bases from V and 0 bases from J, leaving 7 bases between. Germline CDR1 MNHEY, CDR2 SVGAGI. In nucleotides, the CDR3 is TGTGCCAGCAGTTACGGGCAGTCTAACTATGGCTACACCTTC. Its protein product is CASSYGQSNYGYTF.

The rearrangement links TRBV7-2 to TRBJ1-1; D not certain. CDR3 length equals 12 residues. Per germline, CDR1 SGHTA and CDR2 FQGNSA. The ends were cut back, 2 bases at V and 5 bases at J, with 6 bases in the middle. In DNA form, the CDR3 reads TGTGCCAGCAGCTTACCGGGAACTGAAGCTTTCTTT. Protein sequence: CASSLPGTEAFF. Variable domain in full (rest from reference TRBV7-2 and TRBJ1-1): GAGVSQSPSNKVTEKGKDVELRCDPISGHTALYWYRQSLGQGLEFLIYFQGNSAPDKSGLPSDRFSAERTGGSVSTLTIQRTQQEDSAVYLCASSLPGTEAFFGQGTRLTVV.

This chain connects TRBV24-1 to TRBJ1-3, with D unclear. The V end was cut by 3 bases, the J end by 0 bases, with 8 bases between. This CDR3 has 15 amino acids. Per the germline V gene, CDR1 is KGHDR and CDR2 is SFDVKD. CDR3 residues: CATSDPVVSGNTIYF. CDR3 sequence (DNA): TGTGCCACCAGTGATCCGGTTGTCTCTGGAAACACCATATATTTT.

V usage is TRBV18 and J usage is TRBJ2-1; 8 bases are a match to TRBD2. J lost 5 bases, V lost 0 bases, and 9 bases had no gene match. Per germline, CDR1 KGHSH and CDR2 LQKENI. CDR3 length: 17 residues. CDR3 sequence (DNA): TGTGCCAGCTCACCACCCGGGTTGGCGGGAGGCAACAATGAGCAGTTCTTC. It specifies CASSPPGLAGGNNEQFF.

This clone was recorded once. The chain joins TRBV19 to TRBJ1-3, with no clear D. Deletions cut 3 bases from V and 5 bases from J, with 17 bases between. From germline, CDR1 is LNHDA and CDR2 SQIVND (reference sequence). This CDR3 has 16 residues. The CDR3 protein is CASSIIEGYSRNTIYF. Written as DNA, the CDR3 is TGTGCCAGTAGTATTATAGAGGGATATTCAAGAAACACCATATATTTT.

The chain combines TRBV7-2 with TRBJ2-7; 7 nucleotides line up with TRBD2. V lost 2 bases to trimming and J lost 4 bases; unmatched junction nucleotides: 5. The CDR3 is 14 residues long. Germline CDR1 reads SGHTA; CDR2 reads FQGNSA. The CDR3, as DNA: TGTGCCAGCAGCTTAAATAGCGGGCAATACGAGCAGTACTTC. It codes for CASSLNSGQYEQYF.

The V call is TRBV6-4, the J call TRBJ2-1; a weak D match, TRBD1 (5 bases). CDR1 is MRHNA and CDR2 is SNTAGT in the germline V gene. CDR3 size: 13 residues. V lost 5 bases, J lost 4 bases, and 9 bases lay in between. CDR3: CASSSRAYNEQFF. CDR3 nucleotides: TGTGCCAGCAGTTCCAGGGCATACAATGAGCAGTTCTTC.

The V call is TRBV19, the J call TRBJ2-6, with a possible D match to TRBD2 (6 bases). Deletions cut 4 bases from V and 1 base from J, with 11 bases between. The CDR3 length is 16 residues. From germline, CDR1 is LNHDA and CDR2 SQIVND (reference sequence). CDR3 loop: CASSTLGGSGANVLTF. The CDR3 DNA reads as TGTGCCAGTAGTACCCTCGGGGGATCTGGGGCCAACGTCCTGACTTTC. The full variable domain, rest sourced from reference TRBV19 and TRBJ2-6, is DGGITQSPKYLFRKEGQNVTLSCEQNLNHDAMYWYRQDPGQGLRLIYYSQIVNDFQKGDIAEGYSVSREKKESFPLTVTSAQKNPTAFYLCASSTLGGSGANVLTFGAGSRLTVL.

The J gene is TRBJ1-1, the V gene TRBV21-1. TRBV21-1 is a pseudogene segment. The CDR3 length is 22 residues. The chain's CDR3 is CASSKMLSGNVHSLHMNTEAFF. The CDR3 bases are TGTGCCAGCAGCAAAATGCTATCGGGGAACGTTCACTCGCTCCATATGAACACTGAAGCTTTCTTT.

The gene calls are TRBV3-1 (or the pseudogene TRBV3-2) and TRBJ2-1; D unclear. This CDR3 has 15 residues. V was cut by 0 bases and J by 0 bases, with 6 bases left in between. From germline, CDR1 is LGHDT and CDR2 YNNKEL (reference sequence). This CDR3 is CASSQDWASYNEQFF. The CDR3 region has the DNA TGTGCCAGCAGCCAAGATTGGGCCTCCTACAATGAGCAGTTCTTC.

This chain links TRBV6-2 or TRBV6-3 with TRBJ1-2; D is undetermined. This CDR3 spans 14 amino acids. Germline CDR1 is MNHEY and CDR2 is SVGEGT. Between the trimmed V and J ends, which lost 7 bases and 4 bases, there was a span of 16 bases. CDR3 amino acids: CASTPPADPYGYTF. The CDR3 DNA follows: TGTGCCAGCACCCCCCCGGCGGATCCCTATGGCTACACCTTC.

The gene calls are TRBV30 and TRBJ1-6; D perhaps matches TRBD1 (5 bases). CDR3 length: 15 residues. Germline loops: CDR1 GTSNPN, CDR2 SVGIG (reference sequence). V was shortened by 1 base and J by 0 bases, with 7 bases between the two germline ends. This chain's CDR3 is CAWSEGSSYNSPLHF. DNA of the CDR3: TGTGCCTGGAGTGAGGGGTCCTCCTATAATTCACCCCTCCACTTT.

The chain uses TRBV21-1 and TRBJ1-1; the tabulated D call, TRBD1, remains unverified against the DNA. TRBV21-1 is given as a pseudogene. The CDR3 loop spans 17 amino acids. The chain's CDR3 is CASSKEQGSTMNTEAFF. The DNA of the CDR3 is TGTGCCAGCAGCAAAGAACAGGGTAGCACCATGAACACTGAAGCTTTCTTT.

V is TRBV29-1 and J is TRBJ2-7; the D gene is possibly TRBD1 (7 bases). V was clipped by 6 bases and J by 3 bases, with 12 bases between them. CDR1 and CDR2 (germline): SQVTM, ANQGSEA. This CDR3 region has 12 residues. CDR3 residues: CSVQGEVYEQYF. The CDR3 DNA reads as TGCAGCGTCCAGGGGGAGGTCTACGAGCAGTACTTC.

CDR3 DNA sequence: TGTGCCAGCAGCGTAGGCGGGAGGGCGGGCACAGATACGCAGTATTTT. Amino acid sequence: CASSVGGRAGTDTQYF. This sequence joins TRBV9 and TRBJ2-3; 9 bases map to TRBD2. The CDR3 spans 16 residues. The germline gives CDR1 SGDLS, CDR2 YYNGEE. Germline trimming cut 0 bases from V and 1 base from J; bases unmatched to any gene: 3.

The chain links TRBV27 to TRBJ1-2; TRBD1 aligns across 7 bases. This CDR3 has 15 residues. V gave up 5 bases and J gave up 2 bases; unmatched junction bases: 8. Germline assignment: CDR1 MNHEY and CDR2 SMNVEV (reference sequence). In nucleotides, the CDR3 is TGTGCCAGCAGTGCCGGGACAGCCGGGAACTATGGCTACACCTTC. This translates into CASSAGTAGNYGYTF.

V is TRBV28 and J is TRBJ2-7; 9 positions agree with TRBD1. J gave up 5 bases and V 2 bases, and 4 bases lay outside the gene matches. CDR3 length equals 14 residues. The germline CDR1 and CDR2 sequences are MDHEN and SYDVKM. DNA for the CDR3: TGTGCCAGCAGTTTAGGGGACAGGGTTCACGAGCAGTACTTC. It translates to CASSLGDRVHEQYF.

The V gene is TRBV14, the J gene TRBJ1-6, with D unclear. This CDR3 spans 15 amino acids. The V gene lost 0 bases and the J gene lost 12 bases, with 15 bases spanning the gap. Per germline, CDR1 SGHDN and CDR2 FVKESK. In DNA, the CDR3 is TGTGCCAGCAGCCAAGATTCGGCAGCGGAGAGACCCCTCCACTTT. Its protein product is CASSQDSAAERPLHF.

The chain is built from TRBV10-3 and TRBJ1-6; D gene ambiguous. CDR1 ENHRY and CDR2 SYGVKD come from the germline V gene. The CDR3 consists of 15 residues. Trimming removed 11 bases from V and 0 bases from J, with 14 bases in between. The CDR3 bases are TGTGCCGCTTCCGATACCAGCTCCTATAATTCACCCCTCCACTTT. Translated, it gives CAASDTSSYNSPLHF.